Presented here are 27 T cell receptor beta chains from one specimen sequenced in a study of T cells in Graves' hyperthyroidism and ophthalmopathy. TCR beta CDR3 sequences were amplified from RNA transcripts. The HTBI primer set drove a first-round RT-PCR of the TCR CDR3. TCRdb passed the multiplex PCR reads through MiXCR, listing each CDR3 protein once. Found here are 450,000 to 650,000 distinct CDR3 sequences, 14% of them singletons; the top ten hold over 6%. Sequences were obtained from blood. These receptors were obtained from a woman aged 18-35 years with Graves' ophthalmopathy.

This clonotype was seen repeatedly, ten times or more. The CDR3 nucleotides are TGCAGCGTTATTTCAGACAACACTGAAGCTTTCTTT. Protein sequence: CSVISDNTEAFF. The chain couples TRBV29-1 to TRBJ1-1; D unclear. V lost 5 bases and J lost 2, with 9 bases in between. The CDR3 has 12 residues. Germline values: CDR1 SQVTM, CDR2 ANQGSEA.

This clonotype showed up just a few times. J is TRBJ2-2 and V is TRBV20-1; 8 nucleotides line up with TRBD2. The V gene end was trimmed by 3 bases and the J gene end by 6 bases; junction bases not matched to a gene: 12. Germline CDR1 reads DFQATT; CDR2 reads SNEGSKA (reference sequence). The CDR3 runs to 16 residues. The CDR3 loop reads CSASALGTGGPGELFF. The CDR3 DNA reads TGCAGTGCTAGCGCCCTAGGGACGGGAGGGCCCGGGGAGCTGTTTTTT.

This clonotype was recorded a few times. The chain couples TRBV19 to TRBJ1-1; no definite D call. This CDR3 region has 15 residues. The V gene lost 1 base and the J gene lost 4 bases, with 13 bases spanning the gap. Germline CDR1 reads LNHDA; CDR2 reads SQIVND (reference sequence). The CDR3 nucleotides read TGTGCCAGTAGTATAGCCCCCGGGGTCGGCACTGAAGCTTTCTTT. Its protein is CASSIAPGVGTEAFF.

For this clonotype: With a much larger clone just one base away, this may be a read error. J is TRBJ2-1 and V is TRBV7-3; 7 nucleotides line up with TRBD2. The CDR3 runs to 12 residues. Germline-derived CDR1 and CDR2 are SGHTA and FQGTGA. The V gene end was trimmed by 5 bases and the J gene end by 8 bases; junction bases not matched to a gene: 3. The CDR3 loop reads CASSGGVHEQFF. The CDR3 coding sequence is TGTGCCAGCAGCGGGGGGGTACATGAGCAGTTCTTC.

The chain joins TRBV10-3 to TRBJ1-3, with D tentatively TRBD1 (5 bases). This CDR3 spans 14 amino acids. Germline V gives CDR1 ENHRY, CDR2 SYGVKD. Trimming cost V 10 bases and J 0 bases, with 13 bases left between them. The CDR3 sequence: CATRDSISGNTIYF. The CDR3 DNA follows: TGTGCCACCCGGGACTCTATCTCTGGAAACACCATATATTTT.

At least ten counts were recorded for this clonotype. The genes are TRBV2 and TRBJ1-1; maybe TRBD1 (5 bases). Looked up from germline, CDR1 is SNHLY and CDR2 is FYNNEI. The CDR3 extends over 16 amino acids. V was trimmed by 0 bases and J by 5 bases, leaving 16 bases between them. As DNA, the CDR3 is TGTGCCAGCAGTGAAGCGCTGGGGGGGGGTGAGACTGAAGCTTTCTTT. As protein: CASSEALGGGETEAFF. The whole variable domain, filled in from reference TRBV2 and TRBJ1-1, reads EPEVTQTPSHQVTQMGQEVILRCVPISNHLYFYWYRQILGQKVEFLVSFYNNEISEKSEIFDDQFSVERPDGSNFTLKIRSTKLEDSAMYFCASSEALGGGETEAFFGQGTRLTVV.

This clonotype was seen at least ten times. The rearrangement links TRBV12-3 or TRBV12-4 to TRBJ1-5; D is perhaps TRBD1 (5 bases). V was pared by 2 bases and J by 6 bases, with 14 bases between. The CDR3 consists of 15 residues. CDR3 amino acids: CASSLSWQGGQPQHF. Written as DNA, the CDR3 is TGTGCCAGCAGTTTAAGTTGGCAGGGTGGTCAGCCCCAGCATTTT.

CDR3 region: CASRPRGRDEKLFF. CDR3 coding DNA: TGTGCCAGCAGACCTAGGGGCCGGGATGAAAAACTGTTTTTT. The J gene is TRBJ1-4, the V gene TRBV7-8, with D possibly matching TRBD1 (5 bases). Trimming pared 6 bases from V and 6 bases from J, leaving 14 bases between. The CDR3 length is 14 residues. Germline-derived CDR1 and CDR2 are SGHVS and FQNEAQ. Full variable domain (outside the CDR3, taken from reference TRBV7-8 and TRBJ1-4): GAGVSQSPRYKVAKRGQDVALRCDPISGHVSLFWYQQALGQGPEFLTYFQNEAQLDKSGLPSDRFFAERPEGSVSTLKIQRTQQEDSAVYLCASRPRGRDEKLFFGSGTQLSVL.

This clonotype was detected many times. The chain joins TRBV27 to TRBJ1-6, with unresolved D. V lost 4 bases and J 8 bases, leaving 9 bases between the germline ends. The CDR3 length is 13 residues. Per germline, CDR1 MNHEY and CDR2 SMNVEV (reference sequence). The CDR3 loop is CASSYRTDSPLHF. Here the CDR3 DNA reads TGTGCCAGCAGTTACCGGACGGATTCACCCCTCCACTTT.

This clonotype was counted ten times or more. V usage is TRBV6-2 or TRBV6-3 and J usage is TRBJ2-4; 9 bases are shared with TRBD1. J lost 4 bases, V lost 0 bases, and 7 bases had no gene match. The CDR3 length is 17 residues. Germline assignment: CDR1 MNHEY and CDR2 SVGEGT. The CDR3 is CASSYSIRTGAKNIQYF. The CDR3 nucleotides read TGTGCCAGCAGTTACTCGATCCGGACAGGGGCAAAAAACATTCAGTACTTC.

This clonotype appeared many times. The CDR3 DNA follows: TGTGCCAGCAGCCCAACGGGGTCCGAGCAGTACTTC. Translating gives CASSPTGSEQYF. This chain connects TRBV11-2 to TRBJ2-7; TRBD2 is a possible D gene (5 bases). CDR3 length: 12 amino acids. Between the trimmed V and J ends, which lost 5 bases and 6 bases, there was a span of 11 bases. The V gene's germline CDR1 is SGHAT and CDR2 FQNNGV.

The chain recombines TRBV30 with TRBJ2-1; D uncertain. The germline V and J ends were trimmed by 1 base and 9 bases, with 7 bases remaining between them. Germline assignment: CDR1 GTSNPN and CDR2 SVGIG (reference sequence). The CDR3 has 11 residues. The CDR3 DNA sequence: TGTGCCTGGAGTGGAATTCGTGAGCAGTTCTTC. Translated, it gives CAWSGIREQFF.

This clonotype came up many times. This chain joins TRBV7-8 and TRBJ2-3; D remains ambiguous. The germline gives CDR1 SGHVS, CDR2 FQNEAQ. The CDR3 runs 16 residues. V dropped 1 base and J dropped 0 bases, with 11 bases sitting between them. As DNA, the CDR3 is TGTGCCAGCAGCTTAGTATGGGCAGCAAGCACAGATACGCAGTATTTT. Encoded protein: CASSLVWAASTDTQYF. Using reference TRBV7-8 and TRBJ2-3 for the parts outside the CDR3, the full variable domain is GAGVSQSPRYKVAKRGQDVALRCDPISGHVSLFWYQQALGQGPEFLTYFQNEAQLDKSGLPSDRFFAERPEGSVSTLKIQRTQQEDSAVYLCASSLVWAASTDTQYFGPGTRLTVL.

This clonotype was recorded at least ten times. J is TRBJ2-1 and V is TRBV11-1; 10 bases line up with TRBD2. This CDR3 is built from 17 residues. V lost 3 bases to trimming and J lost 8 bases; unmatched junction nucleotides: 13. Germline loops: CDR1 SGHAT, CDR2 FQDESV (reference sequence). The CDR3 spells CASSFLSRPSGSYEQFF. Here the CDR3 DNA reads TGTGCCAGCAGCTTTTTATCGCGGCCTAGCGGGAGCTATGAGCAGTTCTTC.

The table lists this clonotype with many counts. This chain uses TRBV30 with TRBJ1-1; the D is unclear. The CDR3 runs to 14 residues. Trimming shortened V by 0 bases and J by 1 base, and 9 bases separated the two germline ends. Germline V gene data show CDR1 as GTSNPN and CDR2 as SVGIG (reference sequence). This CDR3 is CAWSVGLPNTEAFF. The DNA of the CDR3 is TGTGCCTGGAGTGTAGGCCTCCCGAACACTGAAGCTTTCTTT.

This clonotype was detected ten times or more. The chain carries TRBV4-1 and TRBJ2-7, with 8 bases aligning to TRBD2. This CDR3 region has 13 residues. V was pared by 2 bases and J by 11 bases, with 8 bases of the junction left unmatched. Per germline, CDR1 MGHRA and CDR2 YSYEKL. The CDR3 DNA reads TGCGCCAGCAGCCAAAACGCAGCGGGGGCGGAGTACTTC. Translating it yields CASSQNAAGAEYF.

This clonotype was counted many times. The CDR3 DNA follows: TGTGCCAGCACTCCCGGGCGGGCTCTACACGAGCAGTACTTC. This codes for CASTPGRALHEQYF. The chain recombines TRBV7-9 with TRBJ2-7; TRBD2 might be the D (5 bases). The CDR3 contains 14 residues. Germline-derived CDR1 and CDR2 are SEHNR and FQNEAQ (reference sequence). V was trimmed by 7 bases and J by 5 bases, leaving 18 bases between them.

This clonotype was counted many times. The chain recombines TRBV19 with TRBJ1-5, with TRBD1 matching over 9 bases. Germline V gene data show CDR1 as LNHDA and CDR2 as SQIVND (reference sequence). V lost 5 bases to trimming and J lost 0 bases; unmatched junction nucleotides: 11. This CDR3 has 18 residues. The CDR3 nucleotides read TGTGCCAGTAGTGGTCCGACAGGGGGTGGATATAGCAATCAGCCCCAGCATTTT. Amino acids: CASSGPTGGGYSNQPQHF.

This clonotype was counted a few times. This chain links TRBV4-1 with TRBJ1-1; D not certain. CDR1 and CDR2 (germline): MGHRA, YSYEKL. The CDR3 extends over 14 amino acids. V was clipped by 4 bases and J by 1 base, with 10 bases between them. The CDR3, as DNA: TGCGCCAGCAGCCTACGGACGGCGAACACTGAAGCTTTCTTT. It codes for CASSLRTANTEAFF.

J is TRBJ1-2 and V is TRBV11-2, with a weak D call TRBD1 (5 bases). Germline values: CDR1 SGHAT, CDR2 FQNNGV. This CDR3 comprises 17 residues. Between the trimmed V and J ends, which lost 1 base and 0 bases, there was a span of 15 bases. The CDR3 DNA reads as TGTGCCAGCAGCTTAGTAGTCGGGGGAGGTCCTAACTATGGCTACACCTTC. It is translated as CASSLVVGGGPNYGYTF.

This clonotype was observed many times. The chain employs TRBV6-1 and TRBJ1-2; possibly TRBD1 for D (6 bases). CDR3 length: 14 residues. The V gene lost 5 bases and the J gene lost 2 bases, with 12 bases spanning the gap. Germline CDR1 is MNHNS and CDR2 is SASEGT. CDR3 region: CASSSWTDNYGYTF. DNA for the CDR3: TGTGCCAGCAGTTCGTGGACAGACAACTATGGCTACACCTTC.

The chain couples TRBV7-2 to TRBJ2-7; 8 nucleotides agree with TRBD2. The J segment lost 2 bases and the V segment lost 5 bases, leaving 11 bases of the junction unmatched. CDR3 length: 16 residues. CDR1 is SGHTA and CDR2 is FQGNSA in the germline V gene. The CDR3 nucleotides read TGTGCCAGCAGCCCCGTTGAGGAAGCGGGAGCCTACGAGCAGTACTTC. It codes for CASSPVEEAGAYEQYF.

This clonotype was seen ten or more times. The chain is built from TRBV7-2 and TRBJ2-7; the D call may be TRBD1 or TRBD2 (5 bases each). This CDR3 region has 15 residues. Trimming took off 5 bases at V and 7 bases at J, with 21 bases between the two ends. The germline V gene encodes CDR1 SGHTA and CDR2 FQGNSA. The CDR3 sequence: CASSPPGTALPEQYF. The DNA for the CDR3 is TGTGCCAGCAGCCCCCCCGGGACCGCACTTCCTGAGCAGTACTTC.

This clonotype was observed at least ten times. The J gene is TRBJ2-2, the V gene TRBV7-3; no clear D gene. Germline-derived CDR1 and CDR2 are SGHTA and FQGTGA. Trimming removed 0 bases at V and 0 bases at J, with 8 bases between. The CDR3 consists of 16 residues. The CDR3, as DNA: TGTGCCAGCAGCTTAACCTCGGTTACGAACACCGGGGAGCTGTTTTTT. Translated: CASSLTSVTNTGELFF.

In this sample, this clonotype turned up many times. The V and J genes are TRBV27 and TRBJ2-7; unclear D gene. Trimming cost V 8 bases and J 5 bases, with 19 bases left between them. The CDR3 is 14 amino acids. Germline V CDR1 and CDR2: MNHEY, SMNVEV (reference sequence). The CDR3 DNA reads as TGTGCCAGCGGTCCGGCCGGAGTGACGAACGAGCAGTACTTC. Protein sequence: CASGPAGVTNEQYF.

The rearrangement links TRBV30 to TRBJ2-2, with D unresolved. The germline V gene has CDR1 GTSNPN and CDR2 SVGIG (reference sequence). CDR3 size: 12 residues. V dropped 0 bases and J dropped 7 bases, with 6 bases sitting between them. The CDR3 loop is CAWSVQSGELFF. In DNA, the CDR3 is TGTGCCTGGAGTGTACAAAGCGGGGAGCTGTTTTTT.

The CDR3 DNA reads as TGTGCCTGGAGTGGCGGGACTGGGGCAGATACGCAGTATTTT. Amino acids: CAWSGGTGADTQYF. V gene TRBV30 combines with J gene TRBJ2-3; D may be TRBD2 (6 bases). V was trimmed by 1 base and J by 4 bases, leaving 12 bases between them. The CDR3 length is 14 residues. The germline CDR1 and CDR2 sequences are GTSNPN and SVGIG (reference sequence).